This T cell receptor beta chain was documented in a study of T cell repertoires in ileal Crohn's disease. Concerning this clone: Its antigen is currently unknown.

Time point reported: neoterminal ileum biopsy at postoperative endoscopy, about 6 months after surgery. The method was immunoSEQ multiplex PCR; TCRdb's version includes in-frame clones alone and lacks a portion of them. The sample lists fewer than 13,000 clones; 80% to 90% were seen once. The study's findings and limits: Mucosal expansions were suggested to be mainly CD8 T cells.

The length of the CDR3 is 13 residues. Per the germline V gene, CDR1 is SGHTA and CDR2 is FQGTGA. Trimming removed 3 bases at V and 6 bases at J, with 10 bases between. The sample was ileal tissue. This chain uses TRBV7-3 with TRBJ2-3; tentative D call: TRBD1 (6 bases). The TCR originated in an adult with Crohn's disease. The CDR3 region is CASSFADRDTQYF. CDR3 sequence (DNA): TGTGCCAGCAGCTTCGCCGACAGGGATACGCAGTATTTT.